The 11 T cell receptor beta chains below come from one sample, sequenced in a study of blood T cell repertoires in COVID-19. Assay: immunoSEQ multiplex PCR; the TCRdb copy retains only in-frame clones and omits some. Of some 300,000 clones in the sample, around 90% were seen once. Sequenced material: PBMCs or T cells enriched from blood (not recorded which). The source is a woman aged 30 to 39 who had recovered from COVID-19.

The chain has TRBV9 and TRBJ1-3; 8 positions agree with TRBD1. V shed 3 bases, J shed 0 bases, and the junction held 5 bases outside the gene matches. CDR3 length: 16 amino acids. Germline-derived CDR1 and CDR2 are SGDLS and YYNGEE. The CDR3 DNA sequence: TGTGCCAGCAGCGCTAACAGGGGGAGCTCTGGAAACACCATATATTTT. It translates to CASSANRGSSGNTIYF.

This chain links TRBV5-5 with TRBJ1-2, with TRBD1 as a possible D gene (6 bases). Per germline, CDR1 SGHKS and CDR2 YYEKEE (reference sequence). CDR3 length equals 16 residues. Trimming pared 4 bases from V and 1 base from J, leaving 17 bases between. CDR3 sequence (DNA): TGTGCCAGCAGCCTCATTTCAGGGGTCTTTAACTATGGCTACACCTTC. This encodes CASSLISGVFNYGYTF.

The chain recombines TRBV7-2 with TRBJ2-3; TRBD2 matches at 9 bases. Germline-derived CDR1 and CDR2 are SGHTA and FQGNSA. The CDR3 consists of 18 residues. The V gene end was trimmed by 1 base and the J gene end by 2 bases; junction bases not matched to a gene: 10. The CDR3 reads CASSLVTPSSGTTDTQYF. The CDR3 bases are TGTGCCAGCAGCTTAGTAACCCCCTCTAGCGGGACCACAGATACGCAGTATTTT.

The chain recombines TRBV5-6 with TRBJ2-3; 8 bases match TRBD1. The CDR3 has 16 amino acids. Germline-derived CDR1 and CDR2 are SGHDT and YYEEEE. Germline trimming cut 3 bases from V and 0 bases from J; bases unmatched to any gene: 6. The chain's CDR3 is CASSSYRGSSTDTQYF. The CDR3 coding sequence is TGTGCCAGCAGCTCCTACAGGGGGTCGAGCACAGATACGCAGTATTTT.

This chain connects TRBV15 to TRBJ2-7; TRBD1 aligns across 10 bases. The CDR3 totals 16 residues. Looked up from germline, CDR1 is LNHNV and CDR2 is YYDKDF (reference sequence). V was clipped by 9 bases and J by 1 base; unmatched bases: 12. The CDR3 DNA follows: TGTGCCACTGGGTCTAGTAGGGACAGGGGTTCCTACGAGCAGTACTTC. The encoded protein is CATGSSRDRGSYEQYF.

V and J are TRBV7-2 and TRBJ2-3, with 7 nucleotides matching TRBD2. Unmatched junction bases numbered 8, after V lost 6 bases and J lost 2 bases. The CDR3 has 15 amino acids. Per the germline V gene, CDR1 is SGHTA and CDR2 is FQGNSA. This CDR3 reads CASSPRRGNTDTQYF. The CDR3 coding sequence is TGTGCCAGCAGTCCCAGGCGGGGGAACACAGATACGCAGTATTTT.

The chain has TRBV27 and TRBJ1-1; 9 bases align to TRBD1. Per the germline V gene, CDR1 is MNHEY and CDR2 is SMNVEV (reference sequence). The CDR3 totals 15 residues. After removal of 3 bases from V and 5 bases from J, the junction contained 7 bases not matched to a gene. In DNA form, the CDR3 reads TGTGCCAGCAGTTTGGGGGACAGGGTGAGGACTGAAGCTTTCTTT. Translated: CASSLGDRVRTEAFF.

The chain links TRBV18 to TRBJ1-6, with 9 bases identical to TRBD1. The CDR3 runs to 16 residues. Losses at the gene ends were 1 base for V and 8 bases for J; bases not matched to a gene: 6. The germline CDR1 and CDR2 sequences are KGHSH and LQKENI. DNA of the CDR3: TGTGCCAGCTCACCACTCGGACAGGGGAGAGATTCACCCCTCCACTTT. Translated, it gives CASSPLGQGRDSPLHF.

This clone was detected a few times. The chain recombines TRBV11-2 with TRBJ1-6; D gene unclear. With 5 bases removed from V and 10 bases from J, the gap between germline ends came to 12 bases. Germline V CDR1 and CDR2: SGHAT, FQNNGV. This CDR3 is built from 13 residues. CDR3 amino acids: CASSPRGLSPLHF. DNA of the CDR3: TGTGCCAGCAGCCCCCGCGGATTATCACCCCTCCACTTT.

The J gene is TRBJ2-7, the V gene TRBV7-9, with 10 nucleotides matching TRBD1. The CDR3 is 14 residues long. Trimming took 4 bases from V and 7 from J; bases not matched to a gene: 7. Germline V gives CDR1 SEHNR, CDR2 FQNEAQ (reference sequence). CDR3 in DNA: TGTGCCAGCAGCTACCCCGGGACAGGGGAAGAGCAGTACTTC. This translates into CASSYPGTGEEQYF.

This clone was observed once. The J gene is TRBJ2-5, the V gene TRBV30, with TRBD2 identical over 13 bases. Germline CDR1 and CDR2: GTSNPN and SVGIG (reference sequence). J gave up 1 base and V 3 bases, and 5 bases lay outside the gene matches. The length of the CDR3 is 16 residues. This chain's CDR3 is CAWRDWTSGGQETQYF. CDR3 DNA: TGTGCCTGGAGGGACTGGACTAGCGGGGGCCAAGAGACCCAGTACTTC.